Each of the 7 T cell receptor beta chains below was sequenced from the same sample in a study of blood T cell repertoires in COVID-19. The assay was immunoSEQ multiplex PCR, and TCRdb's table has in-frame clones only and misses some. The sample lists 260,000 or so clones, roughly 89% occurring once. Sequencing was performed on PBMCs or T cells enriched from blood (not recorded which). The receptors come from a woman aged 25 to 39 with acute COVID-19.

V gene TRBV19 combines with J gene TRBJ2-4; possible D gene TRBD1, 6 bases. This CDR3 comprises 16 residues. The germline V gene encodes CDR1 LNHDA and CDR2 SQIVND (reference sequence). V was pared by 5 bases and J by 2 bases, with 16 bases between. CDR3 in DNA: TGTGCCAGTAGTTCCCCCAGGACAGACCCCAAAAACATTCAGTACTTC. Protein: CASSSPRTDPKNIQYF.

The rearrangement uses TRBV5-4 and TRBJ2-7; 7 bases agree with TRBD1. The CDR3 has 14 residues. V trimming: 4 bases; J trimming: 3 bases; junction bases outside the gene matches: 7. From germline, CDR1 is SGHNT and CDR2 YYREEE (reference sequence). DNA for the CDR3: TGTGCCAGCAGCAGGACAGGAGGAGGCTACGAGCAGTACTTC. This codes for CASSRTGGGYEQYF.

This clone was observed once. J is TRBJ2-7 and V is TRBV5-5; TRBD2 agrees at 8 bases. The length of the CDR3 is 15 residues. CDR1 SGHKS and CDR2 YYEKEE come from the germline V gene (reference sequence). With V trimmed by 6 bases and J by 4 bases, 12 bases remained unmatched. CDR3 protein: CASTSPGGREYEQYF. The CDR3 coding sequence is TGTGCCAGCACCTCTCCGGGGGGGCGAGAGTACGAGCAGTACTTC.

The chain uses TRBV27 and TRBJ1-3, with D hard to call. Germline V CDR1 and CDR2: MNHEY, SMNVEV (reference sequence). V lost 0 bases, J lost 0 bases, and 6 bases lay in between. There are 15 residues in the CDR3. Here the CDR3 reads CASSLSSVSGNTIYF. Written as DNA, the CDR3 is TGTGCCAGCAGTTTATCGTCGGTCTCTGGAAACACCATATATTTT.

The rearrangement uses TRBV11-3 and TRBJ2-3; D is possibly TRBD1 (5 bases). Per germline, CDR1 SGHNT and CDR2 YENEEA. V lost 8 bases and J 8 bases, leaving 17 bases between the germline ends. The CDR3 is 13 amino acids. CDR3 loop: CASGQGGESTQYF. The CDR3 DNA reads TGTGCCAGCGGGCAGGGCGGCGAGTCTACGCAGTATTTT.

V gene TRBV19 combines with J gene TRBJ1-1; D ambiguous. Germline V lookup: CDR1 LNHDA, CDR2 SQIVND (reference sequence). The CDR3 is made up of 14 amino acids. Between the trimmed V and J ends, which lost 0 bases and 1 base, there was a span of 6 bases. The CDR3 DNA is TGTGCCAGTAGTATAGAGGCCAGGAACACTGAAGCTTTCTTT. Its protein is CASSIEARNTEAFF. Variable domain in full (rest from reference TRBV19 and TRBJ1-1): DGGITQSPKYLFRKEGQNVTLSCEQNLNHDAMYWYRQDPGQGLRLIYYSQIVNDFQKGDIAEGYSVSREKKESFPLTVTSAQKNPTAFYLCASSIEARNTEAFFGQGTRLTVV.

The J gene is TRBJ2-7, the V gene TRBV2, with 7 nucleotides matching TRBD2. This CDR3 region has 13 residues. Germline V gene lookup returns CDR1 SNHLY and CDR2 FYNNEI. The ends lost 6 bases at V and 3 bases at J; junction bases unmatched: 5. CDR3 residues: CASRGGGGYEQYF. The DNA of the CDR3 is TGTGCCAGCAGGGGCGGGGGAGGCTACGAGCAGTACTTC.